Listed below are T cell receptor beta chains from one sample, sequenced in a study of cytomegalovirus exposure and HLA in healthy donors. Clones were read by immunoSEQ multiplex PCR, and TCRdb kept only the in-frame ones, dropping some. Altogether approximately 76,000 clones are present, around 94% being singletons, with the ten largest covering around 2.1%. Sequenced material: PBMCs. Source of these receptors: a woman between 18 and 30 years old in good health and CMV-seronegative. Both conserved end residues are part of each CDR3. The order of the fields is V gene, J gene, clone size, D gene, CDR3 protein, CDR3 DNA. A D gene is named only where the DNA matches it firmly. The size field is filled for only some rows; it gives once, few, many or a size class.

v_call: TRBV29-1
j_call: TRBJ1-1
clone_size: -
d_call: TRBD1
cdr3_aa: CSVADRGRDTEAFF
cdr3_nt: TGCAGCGTCGCGGACAGGGGGCGAGACACTGAAGCTTTCTTT

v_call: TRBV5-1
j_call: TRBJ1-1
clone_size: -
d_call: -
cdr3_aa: CASSFGQSGVNTEAFF
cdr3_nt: TGCGCCAGCAGCTTTGGACAGTCGGGCGTGAACACTGAAGCTTTCTTT

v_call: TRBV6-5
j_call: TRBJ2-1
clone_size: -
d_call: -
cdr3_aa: CASRTDRPPYNEQFF
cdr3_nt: TGTGCCAGCAGAACGGACAGACCACCTTACAATGAGCAGTTCTTC

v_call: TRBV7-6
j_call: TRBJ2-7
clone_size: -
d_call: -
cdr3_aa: CASSPGQLYEQYF
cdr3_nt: TGTGCCAGCAGCCCCGGACAGCTCTACGAGCAGTACTTC

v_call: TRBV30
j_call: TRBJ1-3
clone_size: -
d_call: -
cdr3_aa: CAWEHRHSGNTIYF
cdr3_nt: TGTGCCTGGGAACACAGACACTCTGGAAACACCATATATTTT

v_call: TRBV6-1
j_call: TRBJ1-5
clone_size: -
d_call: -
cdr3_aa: CASSVYDSQPQHF
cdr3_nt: TGTGCCAGCAGTGTCTACGACAGTCAGCCCCAGCATTTT

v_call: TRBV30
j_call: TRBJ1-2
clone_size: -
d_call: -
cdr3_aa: CAWYRVYGYTF
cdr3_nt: TGTGCCTGGTACAGGGTATATGGCTACACCTTC

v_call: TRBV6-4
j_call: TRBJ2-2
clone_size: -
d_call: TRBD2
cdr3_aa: CASSESSGGASTGELFF
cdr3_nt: TGTGCCAGCAGTGAATCTAGCGGGGGGGCCAGCACCGGGGAGCTGTTTTTT

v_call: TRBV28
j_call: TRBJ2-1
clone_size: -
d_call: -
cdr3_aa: CASSLARVQAYNEQFF
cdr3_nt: TGTGCCAGCAGTTTAGCACGGGTACAAGCCTACAATGAGCAGTTCTTC

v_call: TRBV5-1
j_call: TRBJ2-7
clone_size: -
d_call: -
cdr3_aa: CASSLKGVGYEQYF
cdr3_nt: TGCGCCAGCAGCTTGAAGGGGGTGGGCTACGAGCAGTACTTC

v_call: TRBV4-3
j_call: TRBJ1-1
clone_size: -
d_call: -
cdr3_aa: CASSQDPPGSVNTEAFF
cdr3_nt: TGCGCCAGCAGCCAAGATCCGCCGGGGTCGGTGAACACTGAAGCTTTCTTT

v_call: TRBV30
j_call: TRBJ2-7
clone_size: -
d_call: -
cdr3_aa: CAWTQGTYEQYF
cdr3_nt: TGTGCCTGGACTCAGGGAACCTACGAGCAGTACTTC

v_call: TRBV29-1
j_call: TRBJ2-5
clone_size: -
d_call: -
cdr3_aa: CSVVVPPGSETQYF
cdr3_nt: TGCAGCGTTGTCGTTCCCCCCGGGTCTGAGACCCAGTACTTC

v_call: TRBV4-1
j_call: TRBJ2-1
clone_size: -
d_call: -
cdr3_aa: CASSHLALALDNEQFF
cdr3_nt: TGCGCCAGCAGCCACCTAGCCCTAGCGCTAGACAATGAGCAGTTCTTC

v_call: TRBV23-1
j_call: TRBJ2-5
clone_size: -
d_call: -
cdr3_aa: CASSQRPILCETQYF
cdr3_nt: TGCGCCAGCAGTCAACGCCCTATTTTGTGTGAGACCCAGTACTTC

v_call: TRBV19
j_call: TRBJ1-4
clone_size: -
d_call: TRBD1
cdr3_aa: CASSRTGDNEKLFF
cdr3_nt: TGTGCCAGTAGTCGGACAGGGGATAATGAAAAACTGTTTTTT

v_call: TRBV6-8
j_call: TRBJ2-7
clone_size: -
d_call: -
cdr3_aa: CASSLLASGRQFHSSYEQYF
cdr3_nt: TGTGCCAGCAGTCTCCTCGCGAGCGGGCGTCAATTCCATTCCTCCTACGAGCAGTACTTC

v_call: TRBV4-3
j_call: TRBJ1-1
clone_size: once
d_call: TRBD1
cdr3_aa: CASSQSPQGANTEAFF
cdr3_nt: TGCGCCAGCAGCCAATCCCCACAGGGGGCGAACACTGAAGCTTTCTTT

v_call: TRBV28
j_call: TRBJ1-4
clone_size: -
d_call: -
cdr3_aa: CASSLGGFGEKLFF
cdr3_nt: TGTGCCAGCAGTCTCGGGGGGTTTGGGGAAAAACTGTTTTTT

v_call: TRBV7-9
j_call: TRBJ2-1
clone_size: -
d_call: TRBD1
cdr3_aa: CASSPWTGGSYNEQFF
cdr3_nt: TGTGCCAGCAGCCCCTGGACAGGGGGCTCCTACAATGAGCAGTTCTTC

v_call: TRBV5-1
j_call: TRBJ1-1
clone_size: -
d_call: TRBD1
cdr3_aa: CASSPPGQGVHTEAFF
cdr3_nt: TGCGCCAGCAGCCCACCGGGACAGGGGGTTCACACTGAAGCTTTCTTT

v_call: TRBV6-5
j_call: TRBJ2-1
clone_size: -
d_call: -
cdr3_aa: CASSTRDTATNEQFF
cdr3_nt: TGTGCCAGCAGTACCAGGGATACCGCAACCAATGAGCAGTTCTTC

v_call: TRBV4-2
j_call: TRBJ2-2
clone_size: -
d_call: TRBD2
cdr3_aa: CASSQAEAGSTGELFF
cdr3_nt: TGTGCCAGCAGCCAAGCCGAAGCGGGGTCGACCGGGGAGCTGTTTTTT

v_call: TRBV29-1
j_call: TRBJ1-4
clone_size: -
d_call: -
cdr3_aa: CSARGSGNEKLFF
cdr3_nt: TGCAGCGCCCGAGGATCGGGGAATGAAAAACTGTTTTTT

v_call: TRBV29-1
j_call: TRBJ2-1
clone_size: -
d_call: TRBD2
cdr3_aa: CSVVPSGTYNEQFF
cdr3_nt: TGCAGCGTTGTTCCTAGCGGAACCTACAATGAGCAGTTCTTC

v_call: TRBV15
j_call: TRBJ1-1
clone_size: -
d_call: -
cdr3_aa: CATSRDLLSVRQPMNTEAFF
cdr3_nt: TGTGCCACCAGCAGAGATCTTTTGTCGGTACGACAGCCGATGAACACTGAAGCTTTCTTT

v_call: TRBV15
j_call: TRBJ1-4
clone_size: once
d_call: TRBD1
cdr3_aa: CATSRDQGGYGEKLFF
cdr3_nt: TGTGCCACCAGCAGAGATCAGGGGGGATATGGTGAAAAACTGTTTTTT

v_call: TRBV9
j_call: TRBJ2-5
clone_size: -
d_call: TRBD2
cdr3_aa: CASSAQTSGGAGTQYF
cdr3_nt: TGTGCCAGCAGCGCCCAGACTAGCGGGGGGGCAGGGACCCAGTACTTC